This T cell receptor (beta chain) was found in a study of cytomegalovirus exposure and HLA in healthy donors. Study-wide results and limits: Most sequenced TCRs were rare (though some public TCRs occurred in many donors).

J gave up 5 bases and V 4 bases, and 6 bases lay outside the gene matches. This CDR3 is 14 amino acids long. Germline V gene sequence: CDR1 SGDLS, CDR2 YYNGEE. This clone appeared once. Its antigen is not identified. The table came from immunoSEQ multiplex PCR; TCRdb's copy has only in-frame clones and leaves some out. The profile covers about 140,000 clones, with roughly 81% appearing a single time and under 1.5% taken by the ten largest. Source material: PBMCs. The genes are TRBV9 and TRBJ2-3; 8 bases line up with TRBD1. The sequence came from a woman aged 25 to 45 in good health and CMV-seronegative. The CDR3 is CASSSRTGQDTQYF. The CDR3, as DNA: TGTGCCAGCAGCTCGAGGACAGGGCAAGATACGCAGTATTTT. Supplemented by reference TRBV9 and TRBJ2-3, the full variable domain reads DSGVTQTPKHLITATGQRVTLRCSPRSGDLSVYWYQQSLDQGLQFLIQYYNGEERAKGNILERFSAQQFPDLHSELNLSSLELGDSALYFCASSSRTGQDTQYFGPGTRLTVL.